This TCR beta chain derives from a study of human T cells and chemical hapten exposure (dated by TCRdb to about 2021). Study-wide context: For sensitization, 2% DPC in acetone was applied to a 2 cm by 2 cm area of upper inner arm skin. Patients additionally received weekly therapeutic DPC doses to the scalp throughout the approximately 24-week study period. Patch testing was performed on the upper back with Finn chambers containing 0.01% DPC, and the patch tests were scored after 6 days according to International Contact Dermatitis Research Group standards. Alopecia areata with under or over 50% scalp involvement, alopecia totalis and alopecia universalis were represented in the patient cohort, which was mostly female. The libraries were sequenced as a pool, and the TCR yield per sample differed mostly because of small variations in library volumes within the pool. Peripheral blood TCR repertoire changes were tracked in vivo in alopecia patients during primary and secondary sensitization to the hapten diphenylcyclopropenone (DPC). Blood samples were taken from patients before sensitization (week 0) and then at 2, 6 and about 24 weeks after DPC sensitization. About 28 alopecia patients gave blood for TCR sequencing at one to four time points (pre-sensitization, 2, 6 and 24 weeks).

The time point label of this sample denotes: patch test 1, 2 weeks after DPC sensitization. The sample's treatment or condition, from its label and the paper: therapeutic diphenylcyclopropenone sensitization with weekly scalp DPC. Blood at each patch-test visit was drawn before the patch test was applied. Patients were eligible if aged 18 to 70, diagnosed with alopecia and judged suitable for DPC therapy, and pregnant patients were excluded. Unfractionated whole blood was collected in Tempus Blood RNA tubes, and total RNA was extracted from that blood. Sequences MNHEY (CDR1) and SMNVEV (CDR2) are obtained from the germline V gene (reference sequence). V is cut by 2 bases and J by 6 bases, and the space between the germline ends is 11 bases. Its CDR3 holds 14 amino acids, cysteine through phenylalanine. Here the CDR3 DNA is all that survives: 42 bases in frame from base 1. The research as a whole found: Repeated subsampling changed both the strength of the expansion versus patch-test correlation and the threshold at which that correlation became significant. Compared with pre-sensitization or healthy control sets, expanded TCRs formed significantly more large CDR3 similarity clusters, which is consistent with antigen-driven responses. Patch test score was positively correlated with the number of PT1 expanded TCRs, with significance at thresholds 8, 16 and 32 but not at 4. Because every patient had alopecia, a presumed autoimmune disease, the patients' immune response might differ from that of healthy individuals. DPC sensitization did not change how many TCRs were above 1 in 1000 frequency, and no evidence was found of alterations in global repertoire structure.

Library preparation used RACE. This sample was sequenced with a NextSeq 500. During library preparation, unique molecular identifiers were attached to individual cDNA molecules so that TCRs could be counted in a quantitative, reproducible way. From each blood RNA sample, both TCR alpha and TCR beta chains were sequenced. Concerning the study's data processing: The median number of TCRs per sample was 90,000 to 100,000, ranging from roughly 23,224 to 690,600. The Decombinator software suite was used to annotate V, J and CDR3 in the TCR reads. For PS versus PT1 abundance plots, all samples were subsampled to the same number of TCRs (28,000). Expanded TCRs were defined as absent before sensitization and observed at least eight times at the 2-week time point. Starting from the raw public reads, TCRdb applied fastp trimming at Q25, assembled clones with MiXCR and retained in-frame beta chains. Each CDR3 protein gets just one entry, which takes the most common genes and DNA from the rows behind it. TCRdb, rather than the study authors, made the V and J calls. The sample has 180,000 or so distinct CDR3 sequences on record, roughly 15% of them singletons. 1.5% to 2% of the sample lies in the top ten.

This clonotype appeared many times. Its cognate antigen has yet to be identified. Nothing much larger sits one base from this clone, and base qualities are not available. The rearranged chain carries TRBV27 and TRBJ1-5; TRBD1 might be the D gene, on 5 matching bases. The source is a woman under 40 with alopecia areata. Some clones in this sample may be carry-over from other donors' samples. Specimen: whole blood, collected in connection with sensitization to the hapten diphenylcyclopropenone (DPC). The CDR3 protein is CASSLNPGGQPQHF. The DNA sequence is TGTGCCAGCAGTTTAAACCCGGGGGGTCAGCCCCAGCATTTT.